This T cell receptor beta chain appears in the sequencing data of a study of metastatic and nonmetastatic thyroid tumors. Study as a whole: Peripheral blood and tumor or nodule samples from malignant and benign thyroid patients were compared.

Germline V gene lookup returns CDR1 DFQATT and CDR2 SNEGSKA (reference sequence). The CDR3 spans 15 residues. The J segment lost 6 bases and the V segment lost 5 bases, leaving 10 bases of the junction unmatched. Every patient underwent thyroid surgery untreated. Concerning this clone: The same CDR3 also results from other DNA sequences found in this sample.

Original data processing: The study took CDR3 differences across clinicopathological groups and made a distant-metastasis classifier for papillary thyroid cancer from them. Using MiXCR, TCRdb reanalyzed the PCR reads. TCRdb's processing, not the authors' own work, is the source of the V and J calls. The sample consists of about 26,000 clones, around 25% of them appearing once. The receptor was derived from a female donor with papillary thyroid cancer or a benign thyroid nodule (not recorded which). Some clones in this sample may be carry-over from other donors' samples. Specimen: blood. The chain employs TRBV20-1 and TRBJ2-3, with 11 nucleotides matching TRBD2. The CDR3 protein is CSARGTSGGGDTQYF. The CDR3 nucleotides are TGCAGTGCTCGGGGGACTAGCGGTGGGGGCGATACGCAGTATTTT.